This section outlines one T cell receptor beta chain sequence together with its context. Which antigen it targets is not known. One base away there is no much larger clone; base qualities are not given. This entry comes from a study of cytotoxic CD8 clonotypes in ibrutinib-treated CLL (dated by TCRdb to the early 2020s). As for the study more broadly: The cohort included about 15 treatment-naive and ten to eleven relapsed/refractory patients; around 17 were IGHV unmutated. Partial responses were observed in about 25 patients and complete responses in 2; after a median follow-up of roughly 62 months, remission was maintained in 15 or so patients and progression was observed in approximately twelve. Response samples were obtained after a median of around eleven months of treatment, with a range of about 6 to 36 months. Samples averaged approximately 260,000 productive templates and 94,082 productive rearrangements. Longitudinal samples were available for about 30% of the roughly 90 trial participants. Cryopreserved peripheral blood mononuclear cells were obtained prior to treatment, at the time of response, and at either disease progression or sustained remission. Every remission and progressive disease sample was obtained while ibrutinib was still being received by the patients.

The paper's findings and limits, for the study overall: Lymph node repertoires were not examined, and the timing of sampling was not matched between patients in sustained remission and those whose disease progressed. Public clonotypes were rare and either shrank or stayed stable during treatment, and the rise in clonality at ibrutinib response reflected expansion of private clonotypes. At baseline, clonality was higher than in age-matched healthy donors and showed a strong correlation with circulating CD8+ T-cell counts. An increase in clonality was observed at ibrutinib response, with clonality remaining stable during sustained remission and falling back toward baseline at progression.

CDR1 MNHEY and CDR2 SVGAGI are derived from the germline V gene. V was cut back by 5 bases and J by 6 bases, leaving a gap of 7 bases between them. The CDR3 spans 12 residues, from the cysteine through the phenylalanine. Just the 36-base CDR3 DNA is kept, in frame starting at base 1. According to the study, the label for this sample's time point signals: about eleven months on ibrutinib. Roughly 2 micrograms of genomic DNA were extracted from cryopreserved PBMCs for TCR beta library preparation. Longitudinal blood samples from CLL patients on ibrutinib monotherapy were analyzed using high-throughput TCR beta sequencing. Patients were enrolled in a phase 2 open-label single-center ibrutinib monotherapy trial. On a MiSeq, deep resolution sequencing aimed for a depth between 1 in 1 million and 1 in 200,000 T cells, with each clonotype covered 10x on average. The immunoSEQ hsTCRB Kit was used to generate TCR beta libraries. The published analysis was carried out like this. Data were analyzed with ImmunoSEQ Data Assistant and ImmunoSEQ Analyzer, with V, D and J genes assigned per IMGT definitions. Clonality, which ranges from 0 to 1, was calculated by subtracting the normalized Shannon entropy of productive rearrangement frequencies from one. Public clonotype analysis was restricted to overrepresented clonotypes comprising at least 0.05% of each patient's repertoire. Some twelve age-matched healthy donor repertoires from immuneACCESS were used as controls for clonality. The table was pulled from immuneACCESS by TCRdb, which kept in-frame rearrangements only. Such tables lose some clones; where checked, under half of the loss comes from unresolved V genes, and the rest has no known cause. That table is the source of V, J and clone size, and D and trimming were worked out from the DNA. Counted in this sample were roughly 60,000 clones; roughly 71% of them appeared once. Together, the top ten hold around 45% of the sample.

Recombination joined TRBV6-5 with TRBJ2-2; the D gene identity is not certain. Source: PBMCs, taken after 12 months of ibrutinib treatment. This receptor was identified in a human donor with chronic lymphocytic leukemia. The DNA is TGTGCCAGCAGTCACGGTCCCGGGGAGCTGTTTTTT. Its amino acids are CASSHGPGELFF.